Each of the 4 T cell receptor beta chains below was sequenced from the same sample in a study of PD-L1 blockade in urothelial cancer. Method: immunoSEQ multiplex PCR; TCRdb's copy keeps in-frame clones and lacks some. This sample has some 100,000 clones; roughly nine tenths occur once, and the top ten carry approximately 0.88%. Sequencing was performed on PBMCs, taken around atezolizumab (anti-PD-L1) treatment. These receptors originate from a woman over 75 with urothelial cancer.

This clone was observed once. The rearrangement uses TRBV5-1 and TRBJ2-7, with 8 bases identical to TRBD2. This CDR3 has 16 residues. The V gene end was trimmed by 0 bases and the J gene end by 1 base; junction bases not matched to a gene: 6. CDR1 and CDR2 (germline): SGHRS, YFSETQ. In nucleotides, the CDR3 is TGCGCCAGCAGCTTGGCGTCTGGCGGGAGGTCCTACGAGCAGTACTTC. It specifies CASSLASGGRSYEQYF.

The chain links TRBV7-9 to TRBJ2-7, with 9 bases lining up with TRBD1. J gave up 4 bases and V 5 bases, and 6 bases lay outside the gene matches. CDR3 length: 14 amino acids. The germline gives CDR1 SEHNR, CDR2 FQNEAQ (reference sequence). The CDR3 loop is CASSLGQGRYEQYF. The CDR3 DNA is TGTGCCAGCAGCCTGGGACAGGGTAGGTACGAGCAGTACTTC.

The V gene is TRBV9, the J gene TRBJ2-1, with D tentatively TRBD2 (6 bases). The CDR3 consists of 14 residues. The V gene lost 6 bases and the J gene lost 8 bases, with 18 bases spanning the gap. CDR1 and CDR2 (germline): SGDLS, YYNGEE. CDR3 residues: CASKKGSLADEQFF. CDR3 bases: TGTGCCAGCAAAAAAGGATCACTAGCCGATGAGCAGTTCTTC.

CDR3 region: CASSLGEGLAGGSYNEQFF. DNA for the CDR3: TGTGCCAGCAGCTTAGGAGAGGGACTAGCGGGAGGGTCCTACAATGAGCAGTTCTTC. The chain joins TRBV7-9 to TRBJ2-1; TRBD2 agrees at 16 bases. Germline lookup yields CDR1 SEHNR and CDR2 FQNEAQ (reference sequence). J gave up 1 base and V 1 base, and 4 bases lay outside the gene matches. This CDR3 spans 19 amino acids.